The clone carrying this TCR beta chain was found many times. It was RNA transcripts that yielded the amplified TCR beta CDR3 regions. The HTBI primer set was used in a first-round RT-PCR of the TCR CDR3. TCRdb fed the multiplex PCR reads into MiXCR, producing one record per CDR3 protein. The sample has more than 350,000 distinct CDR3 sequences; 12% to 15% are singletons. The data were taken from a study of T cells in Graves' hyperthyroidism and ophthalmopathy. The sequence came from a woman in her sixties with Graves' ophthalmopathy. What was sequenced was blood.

The CDR3 loop reads CASSISPGLAGSTYEQYF. The CDR3 DNA is TGCGCCAGCAGCATATCCCCGGGACTAGCGGGGTCGACCTACGAGCAGTACTTC. The rearrangement joins TRBV5-1 to TRBJ2-7; 13 nucleotides agree with TRBD2. The CDR3 is 18 amino acids. Germline CDR1 reads SGHRS; CDR2 reads YFSETQ. Trimming took 4 bases from V and 2 from J; bases not matched to a gene: 12. The whole variable domain, filled in from reference TRBV5-1 and TRBJ2-7, reads KAGVTQTPRYLIKTRGQQVTLSCSPISGHRSVSWYQQTPGQGLQFLFEYFSETQRNKGNFPGRFSGRQFSNSRSEMNVSTLELGDSALYLCASSISPGLAGSTYEQYFGPGTRLTVT.